This T cell receptor beta chain was captured in a study of neurological immune-mediated disorders. Stored at -80 C, 2 million PBMCs were the source of the unsorted libraries. The cDNA was generated by 5'RACE with 10-nucleotide random UMIs. In TCRdb, the 5' RACE reads were re-called with MiXCR into one record per CDR3 protein. In the table there are about 25,000 distinct CDR3 sequences, roughly an eighth of which are singletons. This clonotype was counted at least ten times. The source is a woman aged 35 to 49 with HTLV-1-associated myelopathy (HAM/TSP). Sequencing was performed on PBMCs.

The CDR3 sequence: CSVEVAGHAFF. CDR3 bases: TGCAGCGTTGAAGTTGCAGGGCATGCTTTCTTT. The chain couples TRBV29-1 to TRBJ1-1; tentative D call: TRBD1 (5 bases). The germline gives CDR1 SQVTM, CDR2 ANQGSEA. V lost 1 base to trimming and J lost 11 bases, with 11 bases between them. CDR3 size: 11 residues.